The 3 T cell receptor beta chains below come from one sample, sequenced in a study of T cell changes during pregnancy in multiple sclerosis. Some clones are missing from TCRdb's copy, which holds only in-frame ones; the method was immunoSEQ multiplex PCR. Altogether around 73,000 clones are present, approximately 92% being singletons, with the ten largest covering 2.8%. Specimen: peripheral blood, collected in the third trimester of pregnancy. The source of these receptors is a female donor in good health, enrolled as a control in a pregnancy study.

The chain has TRBV19 and TRBJ1-5; D perhaps matches TRBD1 (5 bases). The CDR3 totals 15 residues. Germline CDR1 and CDR2: LNHDA and SQIVND (reference sequence). Trimming cost V 5 bases and J 7 bases, with 18 bases left between them. CDR3 nucleotides: TGTGCCAGTAGTGCAAACTTAGGGGTAGGCCAGCCCCAGCATTTT. It codes for CASSANLGVGQPQHF.

The chain combines TRBV5-1 with TRBJ2-3; TRBD1 aligns across 7 bases. The ends lost 5 bases at V and 3 bases at J; junction bases unmatched: 12. The CDR3 runs to 16 residues. Germline CDR1 SGHRS, CDR2 YFSETQ. The DNA of the CDR3 is TGCGCCAGCAGTGAAGACAGGGCTAGCATGACAGATACGCAGTATTTT. Amino acids: CASSEDRASMTDTQYF.

The chain recombines TRBV2 with TRBJ2-3; TRBD2 matches at 9 bases. Germline-derived CDR1 and CDR2 are SNHLY and FYNNEI. CDR3 length: 15 residues. The junction had 8 bases not matched to a gene; V was cut back by 5 bases and J by 5 bases. The CDR3 DNA sequence: TGTGCCAGCAGTCTAGCGGGAAGGCAGGAAGATACGCAGTATTTT. Protein: CASSLAGRQEDTQYF.